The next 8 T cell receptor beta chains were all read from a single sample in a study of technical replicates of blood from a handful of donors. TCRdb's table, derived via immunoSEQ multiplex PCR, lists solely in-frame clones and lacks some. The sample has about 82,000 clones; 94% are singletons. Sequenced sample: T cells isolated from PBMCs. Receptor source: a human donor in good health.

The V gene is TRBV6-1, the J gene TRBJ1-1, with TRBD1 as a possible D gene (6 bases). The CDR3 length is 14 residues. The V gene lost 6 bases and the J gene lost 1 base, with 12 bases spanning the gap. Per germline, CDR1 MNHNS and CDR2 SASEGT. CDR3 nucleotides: TGTGCCAGCAGGGATACAGGGCGGAACACTGAAGCTTTCTTT. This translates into CASRDTGRNTEAFF.

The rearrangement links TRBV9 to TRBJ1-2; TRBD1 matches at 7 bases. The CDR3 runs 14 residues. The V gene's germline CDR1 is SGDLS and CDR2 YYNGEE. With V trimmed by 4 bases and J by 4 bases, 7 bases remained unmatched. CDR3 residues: CASSLSTGVYGYTF. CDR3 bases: TGTGCCAGCAGCTTATCCACAGGGGTCTATGGCTACACCTTC. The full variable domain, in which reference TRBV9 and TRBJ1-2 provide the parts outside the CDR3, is DSGVTQTPKHLITATGQRVTLRCSPRSGDLSVYWYQQSLDQGLQFLIQYYNGEERAKGNILERFSAQQFPDLHSELNLSSLELGDSALYFCASSLSTGVYGYTFGSGTRLTVV.

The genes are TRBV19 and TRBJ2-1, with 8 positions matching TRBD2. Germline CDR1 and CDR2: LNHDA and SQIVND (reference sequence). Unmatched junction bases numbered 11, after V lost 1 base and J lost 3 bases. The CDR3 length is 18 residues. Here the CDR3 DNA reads TGTGCCAGTAGTATAGGGCCGAGTAGCGGGACTTTCTACAATGAGCAGTTCTTC. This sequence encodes CASSIGPSSGTFYNEQFF. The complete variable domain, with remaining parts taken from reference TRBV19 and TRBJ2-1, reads DGGITQSPKYLFRKEGQNVTLSCEQNLNHDAMYWYRQDPGQGLRLIYYSQIVNDFQKGDIAEGYSVSREKKESFPLTVTSAQKNPTAFYLCASSIGPSSGTFYNEQFFGPGTRLTVL.

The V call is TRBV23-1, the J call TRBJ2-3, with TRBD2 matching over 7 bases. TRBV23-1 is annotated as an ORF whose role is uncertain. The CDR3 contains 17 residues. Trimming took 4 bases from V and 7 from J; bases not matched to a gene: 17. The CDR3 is CASSPPLLGGSLNTQYF. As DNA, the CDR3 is TGCGCCAGCAGTCCCCCCCTGCTGGGCGGGAGTTTAAATACGCAGTATTTT.

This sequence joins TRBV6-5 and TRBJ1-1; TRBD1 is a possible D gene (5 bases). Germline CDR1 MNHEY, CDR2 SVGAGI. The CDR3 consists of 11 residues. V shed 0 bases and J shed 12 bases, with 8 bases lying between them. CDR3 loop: CASSYSGETFF. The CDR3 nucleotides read TGTGCCAGCAGTTACTCAGGGGAAACTTTCTTT.

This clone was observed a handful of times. The CDR3 region is CSVRGGTSYTDTQYF. DNA for the CDR3: TGCAGCGTGAGGGGCGGGACTAGCTATACAGATACGCAGTATTTT. The chain recombines TRBV29-1 with TRBJ2-3; 9 bases line up with TRBD2. CDR1 and CDR2 (germline): SQVTM, ANQGSEA. The trim removed 6 bases at V and 3 bases at J, leaving 10 bases unmatched. The CDR3 is 15 residues long.

The CDR3, as DNA: TGCAGCCCTTCTGGGATAGGGGGCGAAACTGAAGCTTTCTTT. Residues: CSPSGIGGETEAFF. The V gene is TRBV29-1, the J gene TRBJ1-1; 7 positions match TRBD1. V was pared by 8 bases and J by 5 bases, with 14 bases of the junction left unmatched. The germline gives CDR1 SQVTM, CDR2 ANQGSEA. The CDR3 length is 14 residues.

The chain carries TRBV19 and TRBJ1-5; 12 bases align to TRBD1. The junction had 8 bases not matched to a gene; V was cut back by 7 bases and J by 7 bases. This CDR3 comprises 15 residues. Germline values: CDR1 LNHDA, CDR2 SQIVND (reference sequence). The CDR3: CASILGQGAGQPQHF. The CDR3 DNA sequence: TGTGCCAGTATCCTGGGACAGGGGGCCGGGCAGCCCCAGCATTTT. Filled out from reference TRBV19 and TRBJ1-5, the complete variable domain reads DGGITQSPKYLFRKEGQNVTLSCEQNLNHDAMYWYRQDPGQGLRLIYYSQIVNDFQKGDIAEGYSVSREKKESFPLTVTSAQKNPTAFYLCASILGQGAGQPQHFGDGTRLSIL.